This T cell receptor delta chain originates from a study of gamma-delta chains in newborns, infants, children. Study in general: Microbial exposure reportedly drives polyclonal innate γδ T cell expansion after birth.

TCRdb fed the reads into CATT to redo clone calling. Here the sample spans roughly 5,000 delta-chain clones, about 15% being singletons. The CDR3 has 23 amino acids. CDR1 is TSWWSYY and CDR2 is QGS in the germline V gene. V was cut by 3 bases and J by 7 bases, with 42 bases left in between. By share of the sample, this clone is medium-sized. The material sequenced was blood, taken at baseline. The V call is TRDV1, the J call TRDJ1; D might be TRDD3 (6 bases). The clonotype comes from a child who was a newborn, infant or young child, either healthy, febrile or measles-vaccinated (not recorded which). CDR3 in amino acids: CALGDLHLLPRRGLRGEDGKLIF. The DNA of the CDR3 is TGTGCTCTTGGGGACCTCCACCTTCTACCACGACGGGGGCTCCGGGGGGAAGATGGTAAACTCATCTTT.